What follows describes a single T cell receptor (beta chain). The data derive from a study of CD8+CD57+ T cells in acquired aplastic anemia. Previously, flow cytometry had revealed CD8+CD57+ cell expansion in the patients chosen for sequencing. Trimming removed 7 bases at V and 0 bases at J, with 29 bases between. The CDR3 covers 20 residues. Germline CDR1 ENHRY, CDR2 SYGVKD. Using genomic DNA as the template, TCR beta VDJ and CDR3 profiling was carried out. TCRdb reprocessed the reads with MiXCR, giving one entry per CDR3 protein. The repertoire includes under 350,000 distinct CDR3 sequences, 45% to 65% of them detected once, and 1% to 1.5% sits in the top ten.

The V gene is TRBV10-3, the J gene TRBJ2-3; tentatively, D is TRBD1 (5 bases). This receptor was obtained from a human donor with aplastic anemia. The sequencing sample was made of sorted CD4+, CD8+, or CD8+CD57+ T cells (not recorded which) from PBMCs. This CDR3 reads CAIIGIRQGLQAVSTDTQYF. CDR3 nucleotides: TGTGCCATCATTGGGATTCGGCAGGGCCTCCAGGCTGTGAGCACAGATACGCAGTATTTT.